Below, one T cell receptor beta chain is given with its context. What it binds is not known. Documented treatment: roughly ten-day PBMC culture with coronavirus spike peptide pools or control peptides (ViraFEST assay). Sequencing of DNA taken from cultured CD4+ T cells relied on the Oncomine TCR Beta short-read assay. TCRdb itself ran the PCR reads through MiXCR, one entry per CDR3 protein. The sample has some 25,000 distinct CDR3 sequences; roughly 60% are singletons. Germline V gene sequence: CDR1 SNHLY, CDR2 FYNNEI. With V trimmed by 6 bases and J by 2 bases, 6 bases remained unmatched. The CDR3 is 14 amino acids. The sample originates from a study of vaccination and CD4 T cells after COVID-19. Turning to the study itself: According to the study, participants were given two doses of BNT162b2 or mRNA-1273 vaccine.

Study results and limitations: Only after vaccination were a median roughly 86% of convalescents' reactive clones seen.

The sample taken for sequencing was CD4+ T cells from blood, cultured in vitro. This rearrangement joins TRBV2 to TRBJ1-2; 7 bases fit TRBD1. The source of this sequence is a human donor who had recovered from COVID-19. CDR3 amino acids: CASRKQGMNYGYTF. In nucleotides, the CDR3 is TGTGCCAGCAGAAAACAGGGGATGAACTATGGCTACACCTTC. Full variable domain (outside the CDR3, taken from reference TRBV2 and TRBJ1-2): EPEVTQTPSHQVTQMGQEVILRCVPISNHLYFYWYRQILGQKVEFLVSFYNNEISEKSEIFDDQFSVERPDGSNFTLKIRSTKLEDSAMYFCASRKQGMNYGYTFGSGTRLTVV.